This note documents a single T cell receptor beta chain sequence. Antigen specificity is unknown. The data stem from a study of cytotoxic CD8 clonotypes in ibrutinib-treated CLL. Overall study findings and caveats: The study found clonality rose at ibrutinib response, then fell toward baseline at progression.

The CDR3 runs to 15 residues. From germline, CDR1 is SEHNR and CDR2 FQNEAQ (reference sequence). Trimming shortened V by 4 bases and J by 0 bases, and 12 bases separated the two germline ends. T cells were sequenced at a targeted depth of 1 in 200,000 to 1 in 1 million. TCRdb's copy holds only in-frame clones and misses some; the assay was immunoSEQ multiplex PCR. Of about 22,000 clones in the sample, around 79% were seen once. The chain has TRBV7-9 and TRBJ1-1, with a tentative D call TRBD1 (6 bases). The starting material was PBMCs, obtained before ibrutinib treatment. This clonotype was obtained from a human donor with chronic lymphocytic leukemia. The CDR3 coding sequence is TGTGCCAGCAGCTCACAGGGCAACATGAACACTGAAGCTTTCTTT. Residues: CASSSQGNMNTEAFF.